This paragraph reports one T cell receptor (beta chain). Its antigen remains unknown. This CDR3 comprises 15 residues. Germline CDR1 SGHNT, CDR2 YYREEE (reference sequence). V was trimmed by 0 bases and J by 5 bases, leaving 14 bases between them. The data were taken from a study of T cells after yellow fever vaccination. Synthesis of TCR cDNA relied on 5'RACE template switching, which attached a universal primer site and UMIs. One entry per CDR3 protein results from TCRdb running MiXCR on the 5' RACE reads. The sample consists of 150,000 or so distinct CDR3 sequences, approximately 9.9% of them appearing once. Notes on the study in general: The secondary response was weaker but peaked faster, day 5 versus 15.

The chain employs TRBV5-4 and TRBJ1-2; D is unclear. This clonotype originated in a man aged 18 to 30 who received the YFV17D yellow fever vaccine. The sequenced sample was CD8+ T cells sorted from PBMCs, obtained 45 days after the yellow fever booster vaccination. The CDR3 loop is CASSLAMGNAYGYTF. In nucleotides, the CDR3 is TGTGCCAGCAGCTTGGCCATGGGAAATGCATATGGCTACACCTTC.